Presented here are 3 T cell receptor beta chains from one specimen sequenced in a study of regulatory T cells in long-lasting Graves disease. Indicated time point: newly diagnosed GD, antithyroid drugs for less than 3 months. Isolated PBMC RNA provided the starting material for the TCR library. TCR beta libraries were built with iRepertoire HTBI primers and Arm-PCR of CDR3 regions. TCRdb reprocessed the multiplex PCR reads with MiXCR, giving one entry per CDR3 protein. The repertoire has 360,000 or so distinct CDR3 sequences, 10% to 15% of them found once; the top ten carry approximately 17%. The same sample was also used in a study of T cells in Graves' hyperthyroidism and ophthalmopathy.

Here the sequenced sample was peripheral blood mononuclear cells (PBMCs), taken at new diagnosis, from a patient treated with antithyroid drugs. The receptors come from a woman under 30 with Graves disease.

This clonotype showed up many times. The chain has TRBV2 and TRBJ2-1, with 9 bases identical to TRBD2. This CDR3 comprises 16 residues. Trimming removed 0 bases from V and 3 bases from J; junction bases left unmatched: 3. Germline-derived CDR1 and CDR2 are SNHLY and FYNNEI. The chain's CDR3 is CASSEARLAVYNEQFF. In nucleotides, the CDR3 is TGTGCCAGCAGTGAAGCCCGACTAGCGGTCTACAATGAGCAGTTCTTC. Complete variable domain (other parts from reference TRBV2 and TRBJ2-1): EPEVTQTPSHQVTQMGQEVILRCVPISNHLYFYWYRQILGQKVEFLVSFYNNEISEKSEIFDDQFSVERPDGSNFTLKIRSTKLEDSAMYFCASSEARLAVYNEQFFGPGTRLTVL.

This clonotype was counted ten times or more. The chain links TRBV19 to TRBJ1-6, with 7 bases matching TRBD1. The CDR3 runs 17 residues. With V trimmed by 5 bases and J by 8 bases, 15 bases remained unmatched. The V gene's germline CDR1 is LNHDA and CDR2 SQIVND (reference sequence). Here the CDR3 DNA reads TGTGCCAGTAGTTACAGGGGCCGGGACAGCGGATATTCACCCCTCCACTTT. It translates to CASSYRGRDSGYSPLHF.

This clonotype was detected many times. V and J are TRBV14 and TRBJ2-7; D gene unclear. With 8 bases removed from V and 4 bases from J, the gap between germline ends came to 18 bases. This CDR3 region has 14 residues. CDR1 and CDR2 from the germline V gene are SGHDN and FVKESK. CDR3 residues: CASSPLGLEYEQYF. The CDR3 coding sequence is TGTGCCAGCTCTCCCCTGGGGTTGGAGTACGAGCAGTACTTC.